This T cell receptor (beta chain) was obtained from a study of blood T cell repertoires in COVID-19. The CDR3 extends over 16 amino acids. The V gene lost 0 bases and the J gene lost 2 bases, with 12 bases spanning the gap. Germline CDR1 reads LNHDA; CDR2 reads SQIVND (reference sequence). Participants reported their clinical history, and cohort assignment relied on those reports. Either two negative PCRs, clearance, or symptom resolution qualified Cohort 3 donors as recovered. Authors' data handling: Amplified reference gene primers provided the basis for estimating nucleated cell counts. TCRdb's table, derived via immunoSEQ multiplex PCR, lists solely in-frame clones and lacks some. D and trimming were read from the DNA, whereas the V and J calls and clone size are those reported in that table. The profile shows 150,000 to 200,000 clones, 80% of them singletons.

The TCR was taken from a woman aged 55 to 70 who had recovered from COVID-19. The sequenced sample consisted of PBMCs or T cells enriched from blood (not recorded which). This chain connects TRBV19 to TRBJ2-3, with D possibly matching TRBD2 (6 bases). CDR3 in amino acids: CASSIEWGTDTDTQYF. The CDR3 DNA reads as TGTGCCAGTAGTATAGAATGGGGGACTGACACAGATACGCAGTATTTT.